The 8 T cell receptor beta chains reported below all come from one sample, sequenced in a study of human T cells and chemical hapten exposure. Time point: pre-sensitization, week 0. Regarding treatment: therapeutic diphenylcyclopropenone sensitization with weekly scalp DPC. MiXCR, run by TCRdb on the RACE reads, gives a single entry per CDR3 protein. The profile shows tens of thousands of distinct CDR3 sequences, roughly 8.8% of them singletons. Sequenced here: whole blood, sampled in connection with sensitization to the hapten diphenylcyclopropenone (DPC). These receptor sequences come from a woman between 40 and 55 years old with alopecia areata. Some clones in this sample may be carry-over from other donors' samples.

This clonotype was seen a few times. The chain employs TRBV4-2 and TRBJ1-5; D is uncertain. The CDR3 covers 13 residues. Trimming shortened V by 1 base and J by 7 bases, and 8 bases separated the two germline ends. The V gene's germline CDR1 is LGHNA and CDR2 YNFKEQ. CDR3 bases: TGTGCCAGCAGCCAAGGGGCCGCCCAGCCCCAGCATTTT. Residues: CASSQGAAQPQHF.

This clonotype was counted many times. The chain links TRBV20-1 to TRBJ1-5; D gene unclear. The V end was cut by 5 bases, the J end by 4 bases, with 15 bases between. CDR3 length: 14 residues. CDR1 and CDR2 (germline): DFQATT, SNEGSKA (reference sequence). The CDR3, as DNA: TGCAGTGCTTGGGCTCCGGGCGGAAATCAGCCCCAGCATTTT. This encodes CSAWAPGGNQPQHF.

This clonotype was recorded a few times. This rearrangement joins TRBV11-2 to TRBJ2-7, with D possibly matching TRBD2 (5 bases). This CDR3 region has 14 residues. Germline V gene data show CDR1 as SGHAT and CDR2 as FQNNGV. V was pared by 5 bases and J by 5 bases, with 16 bases between. CDR3 nucleotide sequence: TGTGCCAGCAGCCCTGGAAGACTAAAAAACGAGCAGTACTTC. Residues: CASSPGRLKNEQYF.

The V gene is TRBV7-9, the J gene TRBJ1-1; D uncertain. The CDR3 sequence is 12 residues long. The germline CDR1 and CDR2 sequences are SEHNR and FQNEAQ (reference sequence). The V gene lost 2 bases and the J gene lost 10 bases, with 11 bases spanning the gap. Written as DNA, the CDR3 is TGTGCCAGCAGCTTAACTGTAGAGAGAGCTTTCTTT. Amino acids: CASSLTVERAFF.

This clonotype was counted many times. The V gene is TRBV29-1, the J gene TRBJ2-2, with 11 bases fitting TRBD1. Germline V gene sequence: CDR1 SQVTM, CDR2 ANQGSEA. CDR3 length: 14 amino acids. The ends lost 6 bases at V and 2 bases at J; junction bases unmatched: 2. This CDR3 reads CSVGTGGNTGELFF. CDR3 in DNA: TGCAGCGTCGGGACAGGGGGAAACACCGGGGAGCTGTTTTTT.

There are many counts of this clonotype. The V and J genes are TRBV12-3 or TRBV12-4 and TRBJ1-2; unclear D gene. This CDR3 comprises 14 residues. V dropped 4 bases and J dropped 7 bases, with 16 bases sitting between them. Written as DNA, the CDR3 is TGTGCCAGCAGTTCCGGGAGTCTGAGGTTTGGCTACACCTTC. Encoded protein: CASSSGSLRFGYTF.

This clonotype was recorded many times. The chain recombines TRBV6-5 with TRBJ1-2; a possible D gene is TRBD1 (6 bases). V was trimmed by 7 bases and J by 5 bases, leaving 14 bases between them. The germline CDR1 and CDR2 sequences are MNHEY and SVGAGI. The CDR3 has 13 residues. The CDR3 spells CASTTRTDYGYTF. In nucleotides, the CDR3 is TGTGCCAGCACCACCCGGACAGATTATGGCTACACCTTC.

This clonotype was seen a few times. V gene TRBV5-1 combines with J gene TRBJ2-7; 7 bases map to TRBD2. J was trimmed by 5 bases and V by 4 bases; bases with no gene match: 12. Per the germline V gene, CDR1 is SGHRS and CDR2 is YFSETQ. This CDR3 contains 15 residues. CDR3 coding DNA: TGCGCCAGCAGCATTTGGACTAGGCTCCAGGACGAGCAGTACTTC. Protein: CASSIWTRLQDEQYF.